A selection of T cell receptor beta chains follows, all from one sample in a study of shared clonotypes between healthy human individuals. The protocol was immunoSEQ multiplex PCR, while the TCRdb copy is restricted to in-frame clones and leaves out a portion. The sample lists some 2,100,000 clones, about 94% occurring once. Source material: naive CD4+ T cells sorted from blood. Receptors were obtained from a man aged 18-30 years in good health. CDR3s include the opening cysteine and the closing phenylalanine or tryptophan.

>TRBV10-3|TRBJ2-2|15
CAIRSPRGNTGELFF
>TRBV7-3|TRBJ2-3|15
CASSLDTGDTDTQYF
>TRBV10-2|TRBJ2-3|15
CASSRTSGVTDTQYF
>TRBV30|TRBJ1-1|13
CAWYRQGHTEAFF
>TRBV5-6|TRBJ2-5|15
CASSYDQGRGETQYF
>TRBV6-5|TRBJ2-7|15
CASSSPGLGTREQYF
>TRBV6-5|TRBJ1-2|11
CASGRDYGYTF
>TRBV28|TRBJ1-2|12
CASNLQGHGYTF
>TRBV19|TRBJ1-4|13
CASIGPGPLKLFF
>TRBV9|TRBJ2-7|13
CASSVAGAAEQYF
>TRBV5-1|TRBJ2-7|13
CASSPEGGHEQYF
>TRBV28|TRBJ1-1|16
CASSSWDRGPREEAFF
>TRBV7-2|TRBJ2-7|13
CASSFSGSYEQYF
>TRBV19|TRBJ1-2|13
CASSIEGTYGYTF
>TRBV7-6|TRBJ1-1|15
CASSPRGGLNTEAFF
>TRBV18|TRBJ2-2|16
CASSPRGLEAAGELFF
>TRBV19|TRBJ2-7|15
CASSRLAGANYEQYF
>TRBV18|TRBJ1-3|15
CASHTGTDSGNTIYF
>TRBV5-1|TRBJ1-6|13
CASSLAGISPLHF
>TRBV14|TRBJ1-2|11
CASSQGGAATF
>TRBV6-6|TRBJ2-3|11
CASSSRDTQYF
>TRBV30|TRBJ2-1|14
CAWTHPGRGDEQFF
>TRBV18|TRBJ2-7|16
CASSPATSGRAREQYF
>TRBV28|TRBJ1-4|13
CASSPPGRVFMFF
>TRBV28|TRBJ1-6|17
CASSSPGTGIYNSPLHF
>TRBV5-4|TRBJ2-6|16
CASSLDGASGANVLTF
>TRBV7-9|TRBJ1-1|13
CASSLGANTEAFF
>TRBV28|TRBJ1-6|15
CASSFPRGDNSPLHF
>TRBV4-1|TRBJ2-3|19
CASSAPGLAGGPGTDTQYF
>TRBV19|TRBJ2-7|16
CASSSPYRAPIYEQYF
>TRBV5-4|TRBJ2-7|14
CASSPDRGRYEQYF
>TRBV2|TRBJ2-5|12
CASSGNEETQYF
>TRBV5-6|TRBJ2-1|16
CASSLGGSRSYNEQFF
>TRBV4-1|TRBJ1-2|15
CASSQGDRDGYGYTF
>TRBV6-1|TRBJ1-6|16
CASSESGQGVHSPLHF
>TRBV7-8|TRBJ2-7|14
CASGGLAGTYEQYF
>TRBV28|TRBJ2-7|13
CASTIRSSYEQYF
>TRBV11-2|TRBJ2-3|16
CASSLGSVPGTDTQYF
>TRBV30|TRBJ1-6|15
CAWTHLNSYNSPLHF
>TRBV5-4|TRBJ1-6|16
CASSYLDAGLGSPLHF
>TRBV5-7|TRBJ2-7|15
CASSPAGGSSYEQYF
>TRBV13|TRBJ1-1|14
CASSAGQKNTEAFF